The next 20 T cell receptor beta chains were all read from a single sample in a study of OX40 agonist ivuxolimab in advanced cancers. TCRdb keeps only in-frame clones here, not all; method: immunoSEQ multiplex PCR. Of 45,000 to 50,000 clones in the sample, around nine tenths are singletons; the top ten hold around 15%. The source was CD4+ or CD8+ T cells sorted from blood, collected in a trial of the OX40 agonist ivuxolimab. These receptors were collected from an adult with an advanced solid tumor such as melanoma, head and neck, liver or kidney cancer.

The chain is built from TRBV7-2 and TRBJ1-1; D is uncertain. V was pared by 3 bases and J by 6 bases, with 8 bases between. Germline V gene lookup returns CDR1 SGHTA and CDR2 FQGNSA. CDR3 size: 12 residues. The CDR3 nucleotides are TGTGCCAGCAGCTTCGTAGGATCTGAAGCTTTCTTT. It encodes CASSFVGSEAFF.

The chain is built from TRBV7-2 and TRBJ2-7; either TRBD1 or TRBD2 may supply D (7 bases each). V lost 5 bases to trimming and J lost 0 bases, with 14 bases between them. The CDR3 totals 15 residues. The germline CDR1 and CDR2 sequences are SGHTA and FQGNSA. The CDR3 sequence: CASSPSGTVSYEQYF. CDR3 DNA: TGTGCCAGCAGCCCCAGCGGGACAGTCTCCTACGAGCAGTACTTC.

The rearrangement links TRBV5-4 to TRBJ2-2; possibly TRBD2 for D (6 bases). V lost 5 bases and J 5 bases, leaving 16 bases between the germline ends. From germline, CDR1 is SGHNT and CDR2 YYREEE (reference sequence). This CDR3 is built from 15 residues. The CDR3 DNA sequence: TGTGCCAGCAGACCGGGGGAGCGGCGTACCGGGGAGCTGTTTTTT. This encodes CASRPGERRTGELFF.

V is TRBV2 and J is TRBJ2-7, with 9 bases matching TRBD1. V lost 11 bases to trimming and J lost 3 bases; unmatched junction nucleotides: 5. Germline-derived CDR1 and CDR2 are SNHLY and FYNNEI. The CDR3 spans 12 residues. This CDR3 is CASGQGIYEQYF. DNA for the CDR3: TGTGCCTCCGGACAGGGGATCTACGAGCAGTACTTC.

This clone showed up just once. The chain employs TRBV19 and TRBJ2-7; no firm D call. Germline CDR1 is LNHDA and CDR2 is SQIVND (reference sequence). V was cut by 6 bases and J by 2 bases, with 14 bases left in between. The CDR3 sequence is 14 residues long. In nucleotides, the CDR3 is TGTGCCAGTAGCATTGGGGATAAAGCCTACGAGCAGTACTTC. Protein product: CASSIGDKAYEQYF.

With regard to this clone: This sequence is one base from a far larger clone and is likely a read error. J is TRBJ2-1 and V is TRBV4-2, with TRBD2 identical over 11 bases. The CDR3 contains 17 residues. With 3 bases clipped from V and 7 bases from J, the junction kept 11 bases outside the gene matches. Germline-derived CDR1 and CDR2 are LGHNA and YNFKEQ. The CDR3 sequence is CASSHFLTSGNANEQFF. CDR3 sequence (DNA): TGTGCCAGCAGCCACTTTCTGACTAGCGGGAATGCGAATGAGCAGTTCTTC.

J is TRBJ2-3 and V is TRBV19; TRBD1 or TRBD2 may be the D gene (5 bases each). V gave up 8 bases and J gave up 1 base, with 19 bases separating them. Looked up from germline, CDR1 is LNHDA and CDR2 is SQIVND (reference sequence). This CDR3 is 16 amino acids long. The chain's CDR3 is CASGTGLAVGTDTQYF. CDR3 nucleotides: TGTGCCAGTGGGACGGGGCTAGCCGTCGGCACAGATACGCAGTATTTT.

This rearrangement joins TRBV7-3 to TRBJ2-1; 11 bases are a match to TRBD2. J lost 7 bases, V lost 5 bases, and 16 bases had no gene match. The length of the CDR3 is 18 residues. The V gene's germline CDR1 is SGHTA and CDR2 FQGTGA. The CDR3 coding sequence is TGTGCCAGCAGCCAACGGACTAGCGGGTCCCGGCCGGGAAATGAGCAGTTCTTC. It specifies CASSQRTSGSRPGNEQFF.

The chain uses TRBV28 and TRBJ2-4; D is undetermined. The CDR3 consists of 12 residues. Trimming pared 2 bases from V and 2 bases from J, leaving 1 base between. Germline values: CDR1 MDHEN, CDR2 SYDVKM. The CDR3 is CASSLPKNIQYF. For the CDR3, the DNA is TGTGCCAGCAGTTTACCCAAAAACATTCAGTACTTC.

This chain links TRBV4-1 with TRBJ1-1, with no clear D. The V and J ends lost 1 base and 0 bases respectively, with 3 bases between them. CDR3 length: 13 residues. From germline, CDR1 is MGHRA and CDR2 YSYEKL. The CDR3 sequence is CASSQVLNTEAFF. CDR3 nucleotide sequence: TGCGCCAGCAGCCAAGTCCTGAACACTGAAGCTTTCTTT.

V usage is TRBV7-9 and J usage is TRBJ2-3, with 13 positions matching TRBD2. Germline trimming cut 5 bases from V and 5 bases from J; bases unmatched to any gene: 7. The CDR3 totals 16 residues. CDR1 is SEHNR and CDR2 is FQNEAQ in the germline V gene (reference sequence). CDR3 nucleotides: TGTGCCAGCAGCCTCGGACTAGCGGGAGTTCGAGATACGCAGTATTTT. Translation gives CASSLGLAGVRDTQYF.

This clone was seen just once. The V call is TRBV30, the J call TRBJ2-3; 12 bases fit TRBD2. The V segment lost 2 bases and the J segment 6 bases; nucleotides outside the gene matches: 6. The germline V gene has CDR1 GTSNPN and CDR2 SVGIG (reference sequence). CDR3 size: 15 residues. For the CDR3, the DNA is TGTGCCTGGAGTCGACTAGCGGGAGTTGGGGATACGCAGTATTTT. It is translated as CAWSRLAGVGDTQYF.

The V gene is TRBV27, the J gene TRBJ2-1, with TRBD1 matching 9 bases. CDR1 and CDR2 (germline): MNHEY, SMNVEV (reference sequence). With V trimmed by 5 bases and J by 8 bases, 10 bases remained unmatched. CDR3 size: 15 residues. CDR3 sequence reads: CASSKPGTGSDEQFF. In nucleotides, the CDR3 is TGTGCCAGCAGTAAACCCGGGACAGGGTCCGATGAGCAGTTCTTC.

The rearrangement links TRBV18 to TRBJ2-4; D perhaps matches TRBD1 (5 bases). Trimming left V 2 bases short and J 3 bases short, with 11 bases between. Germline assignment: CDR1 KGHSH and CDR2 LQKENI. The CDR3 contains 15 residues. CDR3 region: CASSPGVGVKNIQYF. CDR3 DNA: TGTGCCAGCTCACCAGGGGTAGGGGTCAAAAACATTCAGTACTTC.

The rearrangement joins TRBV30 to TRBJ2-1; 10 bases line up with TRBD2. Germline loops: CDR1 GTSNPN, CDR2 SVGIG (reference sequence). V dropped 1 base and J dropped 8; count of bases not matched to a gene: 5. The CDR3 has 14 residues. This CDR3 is CAWSELAGRHEQFF. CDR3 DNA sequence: TGTGCCTGGAGTGAACTAGCGGGAAGGCATGAGCAGTTCTTC.

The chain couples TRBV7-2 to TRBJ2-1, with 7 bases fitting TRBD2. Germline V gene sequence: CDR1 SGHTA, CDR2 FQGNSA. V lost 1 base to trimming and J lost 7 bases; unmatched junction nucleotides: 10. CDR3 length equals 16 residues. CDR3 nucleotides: TGTGCCAGCAGCTTAGTTGGCGGGAGTAGCGGAAATGAGCAGTTCTTC. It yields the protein CASSLVGGSSGNEQFF. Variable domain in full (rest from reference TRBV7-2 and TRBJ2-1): GAGVSQSPSNKVTEKGKDVELRCDPISGHTALYWYRQSLGQGLEFLIYFQGNSAPDKSGLPSDRFSAERTGGSVSTLTIQRTQQEDSAVYLCASSLVGGSSGNEQFFGPGTRLTVL.

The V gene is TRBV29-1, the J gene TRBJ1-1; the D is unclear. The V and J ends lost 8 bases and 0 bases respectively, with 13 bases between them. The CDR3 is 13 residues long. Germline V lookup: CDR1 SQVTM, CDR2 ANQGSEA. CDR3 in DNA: TGCAGCACCCTCGGCCCGGTGAACACTGAAGCTTTCTTT. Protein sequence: CSTLGPVNTEAFF.

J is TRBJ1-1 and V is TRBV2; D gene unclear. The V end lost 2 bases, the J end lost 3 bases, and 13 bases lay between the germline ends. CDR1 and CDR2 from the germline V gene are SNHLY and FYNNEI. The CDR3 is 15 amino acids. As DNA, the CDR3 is TGTGCCAGCAGTGAAAATGTGACACCTCACACTGAAGCTTTCTTT. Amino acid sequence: CASSENVTPHTEAFF.

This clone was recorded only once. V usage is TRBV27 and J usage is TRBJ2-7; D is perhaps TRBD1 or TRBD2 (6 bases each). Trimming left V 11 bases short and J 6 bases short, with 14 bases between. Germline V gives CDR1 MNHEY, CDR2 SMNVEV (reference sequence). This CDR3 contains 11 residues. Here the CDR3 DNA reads TGTGCCGGGGGGCGGGGATGCGAGCAGTACTTC. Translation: CAGGRGCEQYF.

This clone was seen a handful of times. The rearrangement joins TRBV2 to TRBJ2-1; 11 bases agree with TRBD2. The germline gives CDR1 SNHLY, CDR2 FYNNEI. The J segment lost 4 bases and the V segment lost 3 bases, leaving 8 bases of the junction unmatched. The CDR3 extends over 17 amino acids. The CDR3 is CASSETGTSGVYNEQFF. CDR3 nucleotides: TGTGCCAGCAGTGAGACCGGGACTAGCGGTGTTTACAATGAGCAGTTCTTC.